This TCR beta chain is from a study of T cell clones after liver transplantation. The assay was immunoSEQ multiplex PCR, and TCRdb's table has in-frame clones only and misses some. This repertoire shows fewer than 110,000 clones, around four fifths found once; its top ten account for approximately 3%. Germline V CDR1 and CDR2: LNHDA, SQIVND (reference sequence). The V gene end was trimmed by 3 bases and the J gene end by 4 bases; junction bases not matched to a gene: 5. CDR3 length: 14 amino acids. The receptor comes from a human patient who received a liver transplant. Some T cells may be graft donor cells. The sequenced sample was CD4+ T cells from blood, obtained around 50 months after liver transplant. J is TRBJ1-2 and V is TRBV19; TRBD1 agrees at 7 bases. This chain's CDR3 is CASSIRGATYGYTF. CDR3 coding DNA: TGTGCCAGTAGTATCAGGGGGGCTACCTATGGCTACACCTTC.